This TCR beta chain comes out of a study of OX40 agonist ivuxolimab in advanced cancers. Study-level background: Patients got intravenous ivuxolimab at 0.01 to 10 mg/kg every 2 weeks. Eligibility rules accepted prior anti-PD-1, anti-PD-L1 or anti-CTLA-4 therapy, and over 30% had some. Findings and caveats of the study: CD8+ T cells showed, on average, more clonal expansion than CD4+ cells.

The CDR3 covers 12 residues. Germline V gene lookup returns CDR1 MDHEN and CDR2 SYDVKM. V was pared by 4 bases and J by 1 base, with 4 bases between. In this sample, this clone turned up once. Its antigen remains unidentified. Profiled with immunoSEQ multiplex PCR; TCRdb holds only in-frame clones, not every one. The data show about 47,000 clones, with around nine tenths seen just once and around 14% held by the top ten. Sequenced here: CD4+ or CD8+ T cells sorted from blood, sampled in a trial of the OX40 agonist ivuxolimab. The clonotype originates from an adult with an advanced solid tumor such as melanoma, head and neck, liver or kidney cancer. V is TRBV28 and J is TRBJ1-1; D not certain. CDR3 protein: CASSYRNTEAFF. The CDR3 bases are TGTGCCAGCAGTTACAGGAACACTGAAGCTTTCTTT.